The 8 T cell receptor beta chains given below trace back to one sample, sequenced in a study of cytomegalovirus exposure and HLA in healthy donors. PCR employed 60 Vbeta and 13 Jbeta primers. Libraries were prepared by immunoSEQ multiplex PCR; TCRdb keeps only in-frame clonotypes and omits some of them. The sample holds 150,000 to 200,000 clones. Sample: PBMCs. All receptors come from a man aged 25-40 years in good health and CMV-seronegative.

V gene TRBV2 combines with J gene TRBJ2-2; D might be TRBD1 (6 bases). The germline CDR1 and CDR2 sequences are SNHLY and FYNNEI. V lost 3 bases, J lost 0 bases, and 17 bases lay in between. The CDR3 consists of 18 residues. CDR3: CASSDGPGALTNTGELFF. CDR3 nucleotides: TGTGCCAGCAGTGACGGTCCAGGGGCCTTAACGAACACCGGGGAGCTGTTTTTT.

The rearrangement joins TRBV6-1 to TRBJ2-7; 11 bases are shared with TRBD2. V gave up 9 bases and J gave up 7 bases; unmatched junction bases: 8. The CDR3 covers 13 residues. Germline CDR1 reads MNHNS; CDR2 reads SASEGT. In DNA form, the CDR3 reads TGTGCCAGTCGACTAGCGGGATCGGAAGAGCAGTACTTC. Translation: CASRLAGSEEQYF.

The rearrangement uses TRBV5-5 and TRBJ2-5, with D possibly matching TRBD1 (5 bases). Germline lookup yields CDR1 SGHKS and CDR2 YYEKEE (reference sequence). The germline V and J ends were trimmed by 2 bases and 5 bases, with 16 bases remaining between them. CDR3 size: 15 residues. Here the CDR3 DNA reads TGTGCCAGCAGCTTTCCGCGGAATCCAGGGGAGACCCAGTACTTC. This codes for CASSFPRNPGETQYF.

On this clone itself: Other DNA sequences in this specimen translate into the identical CDR3. V gene TRBV5-1 combines with J gene TRBJ2-7; maybe TRBD1 (5 bases). V shed 2 bases and J shed 2 bases, with 5 bases lying between them. The CDR3 runs 12 residues. Per germline, CDR1 SGHRS and CDR2 YFSETQ. The CDR3 DNA reads TGCGCCAGCAGCTTAGGGGCCTACGAGCAGTACTTC. Translating it yields CASSLGAYEQYF.

The rearrangement links TRBV9 to TRBJ1-3; D uncertain. The CDR3 covers 14 residues. Germline V gene sequence: CDR1 SGDLS, CDR2 YYNGEE. Between the trimmed V and J ends, which lost 1 base and 0 bases, there was a span of 5 bases. The CDR3 sequence is CASSVWSSGNTIYF. In nucleotides, the CDR3 is TGTGCCAGCAGCGTATGGAGCTCTGGAAACACCATATATTTT.

The chain uses TRBV7-6 and TRBJ2-7, with 10 bases aligning to TRBD2. The CDR3 spans 17 residues. CDR1 and CDR2 (germline): SGHVS, FNYEAQ. After removal of 5 bases from V and 6 bases from J, the junction contained 16 bases not matched to a gene. Here the CDR3 DNA reads TGTGCCAGCAGCCCCCAAGACCGGCTAGCGGGAGCTATCGAGCAGTACTTC. This sequence encodes CASSPQDRLAGAIEQYF.

This chain uses TRBV11-3 with TRBJ2-2, with 7 bases lining up with TRBD1. This CDR3 region has 16 residues. Looked up from germline, CDR1 is SGHNT and CDR2 is YENEEA. J was trimmed by 0 bases and V by 4 bases; bases with no gene match: 5. CDR3 nucleotides: TGTGCCAGCAGCTCGGGACAGCCTGCGAACACCGGGGAGCTGTTTTTT. Translating it yields CASSSGQPANTGELFF.

The chain employs TRBV28 and TRBJ1-5, with unresolved D. CDR1 and CDR2 (germline): MDHEN, SYDVKM. Between the trimmed V and J ends, which lost 6 bases and 0 bases, there was a span of 18 bases. The length of the CDR3 is 17 residues. The CDR3 DNA sequence: TGTGCCAGCAGACACCTTGCCCGCCTTTATAGCAATCAGCCCCAGCATTTT. This encodes CASRHLARLYSNQPQHF.